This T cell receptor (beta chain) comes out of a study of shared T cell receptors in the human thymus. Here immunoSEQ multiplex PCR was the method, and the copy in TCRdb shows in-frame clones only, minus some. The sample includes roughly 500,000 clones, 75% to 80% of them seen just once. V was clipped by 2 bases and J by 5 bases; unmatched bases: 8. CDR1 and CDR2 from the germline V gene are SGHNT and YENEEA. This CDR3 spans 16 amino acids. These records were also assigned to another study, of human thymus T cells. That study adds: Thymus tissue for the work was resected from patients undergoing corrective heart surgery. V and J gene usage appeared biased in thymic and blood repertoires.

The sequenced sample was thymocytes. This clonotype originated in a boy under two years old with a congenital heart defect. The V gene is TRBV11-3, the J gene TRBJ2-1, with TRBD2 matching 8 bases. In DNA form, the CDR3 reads TGTGCCAGCAGCTTACCTGCTAGCGGGTCAAACAATGAGCAGTTCTTC. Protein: CASSLPASGSNNEQFF.